The present TCR beta chain was sequenced within a study of cytomegalovirus exposure and HLA in healthy donors. Study in general: The approximately 120 validation repertoires used the same platform as the roughly 670 first-cohort repertoires, a later analysis reported. Study-level points and caveats: It was confirmed in vitro that three of the CMV-associated chains were specific for CMV antigens.

The assay was immunoSEQ multiplex PCR, and TCRdb's table has in-frame clones only and misses some. This sample has under 200,000 clones, with more than 80% found just once. This clone was recorded a few times. Its antigen is unidentified. Sequenced input: PBMCs. This clonotype was obtained from a woman under 30 in good health and CMV-seropositive.

CDR3 DNA sequence: TGCGCCAGCAGCCCGGGACAGGGGGCTAGCGGGAGGGCATGGGGAGAGACCCAGTACTTC. It codes for CASSPGQGASGRAWGETQYF. The V gene is TRBV4-3, the J gene TRBJ2-5; the D call may be TRBD1 or TRBD2 (12 bases each). V was shortened by 4 bases and J by 4 bases, with 31 bases between the two germline ends. Germline loops: CDR1 LGHNA, CDR2 YSLEER. The CDR3 runs 20 residues.